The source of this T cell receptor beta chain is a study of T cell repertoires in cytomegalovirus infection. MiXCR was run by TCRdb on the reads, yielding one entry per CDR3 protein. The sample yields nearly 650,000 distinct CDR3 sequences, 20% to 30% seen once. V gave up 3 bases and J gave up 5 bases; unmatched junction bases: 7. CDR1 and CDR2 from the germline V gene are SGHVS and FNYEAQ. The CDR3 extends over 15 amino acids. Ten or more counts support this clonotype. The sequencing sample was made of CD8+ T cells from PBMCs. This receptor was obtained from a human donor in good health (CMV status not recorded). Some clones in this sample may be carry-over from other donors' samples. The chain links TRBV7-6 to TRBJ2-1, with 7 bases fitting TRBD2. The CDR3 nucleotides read TGTGCCAGCAGCTTCCTAGCGGTGGTGAACAATGAGCAGTTCTTC. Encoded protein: CASSFLAVVNNEQFF.